This T cell receptor beta chain was retrieved from a study of blood T cell repertoires in COVID-19. The table came from immunoSEQ multiplex PCR; TCRdb's copy has only in-frame clones and leaves some out. This sample has about 270,000 clones, with approximately 87% found just once. This CDR3 contains 17 residues. CDR1 is SGDLS and CDR2 is YYNGEE in the germline V gene. Trimming removed 4 bases at V and 0 bases at J, with 19 bases between. The TCR was taken from a woman in her 30s with COVID-19, enrolled during active disease. Input material: peripheral blood. The rearrangement joins TRBV9 to TRBJ1-2; TRBD1 might be the D (5 bases). The CDR3 protein is CASSPSLGGRPNYGYTF. The CDR3 nucleotides read TGTGCCAGCAGCCCCAGTCTCGGGGGACGTCCTAACTATGGCTACACCTTC.